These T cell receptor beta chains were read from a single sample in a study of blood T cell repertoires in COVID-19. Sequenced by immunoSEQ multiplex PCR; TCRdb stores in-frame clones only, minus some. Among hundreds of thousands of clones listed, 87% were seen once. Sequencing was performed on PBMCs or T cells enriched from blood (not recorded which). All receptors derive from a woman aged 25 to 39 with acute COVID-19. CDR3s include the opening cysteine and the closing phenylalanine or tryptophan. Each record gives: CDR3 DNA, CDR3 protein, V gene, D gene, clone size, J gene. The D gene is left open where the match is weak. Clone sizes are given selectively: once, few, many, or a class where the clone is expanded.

CDR3 DNA: TGTGCCAGCAGCCTCACAGGGTCACAGCCCCAGCATTTT; CDR3 protein: CASSLTGSQPQHF; V gene: TRBV7-2; D gene: -; clone size: -; J gene: TRBJ1-5
CDR3 DNA: TGTGCCAGCGGAGGGGTCTCTGGAAACACCATATATTTT; CDR3 protein: CASGGVSGNTIYF; V gene: TRBV2; D gene: -; clone size: -; J gene: TRBJ1-3
CDR3 DNA: TGTGCCAGCAGTTTATCAGAAGGGGGCATCGGGGAGCTGTTTTTT; CDR3 protein: CASSLSEGGIGELFF; V gene: TRBV27; D gene: TRBD1; clone size: -; J gene: TRBJ2-2
CDR3 DNA: TGCGCCAGCACGGATCTAGCGGGGACCCAAAAAGAGACCCAGTACTTC; CDR3 protein: CASTDLAGTQKETQYF; V gene: TRBV5-1; D gene: TRBD2; clone size: -; J gene: TRBJ2-5
CDR3 DNA: TGTGCCAGCAGTTCCGACAGGAAATGGAACACTGAAGCTTTCTTT; CDR3 protein: CASSSDRKWNTEAFF; V gene: TRBV6-5; D gene: -; clone size: -; J gene: TRBJ1-1
CDR3 DNA: TGTGCCAGCAGCTTGAGAGAAGCTTTCTTT; CDR3 protein: CASSLREAFF; V gene: TRBV11-2; D gene: -; clone size: -; J gene: TRBJ1-1
CDR3 DNA: TGTGCCAGTAGGAGGACTAGCGGGCGGGGAGAGACCCAGTACTTC; CDR3 protein: CASRRTSGRGETQYF; V gene: TRBV19; D gene: TRBD2; clone size: -; J gene: TRBJ2-5
CDR3 DNA: TGTGCCAGCAGGGGACAGAACTATGGCTACACCTTC; CDR3 protein: CASRGQNYGYTF; V gene: TRBV6-5; D gene: TRBD1; clone size: -; J gene: TRBJ1-2
CDR3 DNA: TGTGCCAGCAGAGGACAGAGCAATCAGCCCCAGCATTTT; CDR3 protein: CASRGQSNQPQHF; V gene: TRBV2; D gene: -; clone size: -; J gene: TRBJ1-5
CDR3 DNA: TGTGCCATCAGTGACCAGGGGAGAAACTACGAGCAGTACTTC; CDR3 protein: CAISDQGRNYEQYF; V gene: TRBV10-3; D gene: -; clone size: -; J gene: TRBJ2-7
CDR3 DNA: TGTGCCATCAGCTTCGGGACAGGGGGCGCGGGGGAGCAGTACTTC; CDR3 protein: CAISFGTGGAGEQYF; V gene: TRBV10-3; D gene: TRBD1; clone size: -; J gene: TRBJ2-7
CDR3 DNA: TGTGCCAGCAAAAGGGAGTACACTGAAGCTTTCTTT; CDR3 protein: CASKREYTEAFF; V gene: TRBV11-2; D gene: -; clone size: -; J gene: TRBJ1-1
CDR3 DNA: TGCGCCAGCAGCTTGAATATGCAGGTCACAGATACGCAGTATTTT; CDR3 protein: CASSLNMQVTDTQYF; V gene: TRBV5-1; D gene: -; clone size: -; J gene: TRBJ2-3
CDR3 DNA: TGTGCCAGCAGCGAACAGGGGTTGAATGAAAAACTGTTTTTT; CDR3 protein: CASSEQGLNEKLFF; V gene: TRBV7-9; D gene: TRBD1; clone size: -; J gene: TRBJ1-4
CDR3 DNA: TGTGCCAGTAGAAGACAGGGGGAAGCCGGAAACACCATATATTTT; CDR3 protein: CASRRQGEAGNTIYF; V gene: TRBV19; D gene: TRBD1; clone size: -; J gene: TRBJ1-3
CDR3 DNA: TGCAGCGTGAAGAGACAGGGGGGAACTGAAGCTTTCTTT; CDR3 protein: CSVKRQGGTEAFF; V gene: TRBV29-1; D gene: TRBD1; clone size: few; J gene: TRBJ1-1
CDR3 DNA: TGTGCCAGCAGCAGCCGGGACCACCGGGGGGAGACCCAGTACTTC; CDR3 protein: CASSSRDHRGETQYF; V gene: TRBV7-2; D gene: -; clone size: few; J gene: TRBJ2-5
CDR3 DNA: TGTGCCAGCAGCGACCGGGACAGAGGCTCCTACGAGCAGTACTTC; CDR3 protein: CASSDRDRGSYEQYF; V gene: TRBV13; D gene: TRBD1; clone size: -; J gene: TRBJ2-7
CDR3 DNA: TGTGCCAGCAGCTTAGTCGAGGAGGGCTACACCTTC; CDR3 protein: CASSLVEEGYTF; V gene: TRBV7-8; D gene: -; clone size: -; J gene: TRBJ1-2
CDR3 DNA: TGTGCCAGCAGCGGGACACGATATAGCAATCAGCCCCAGCATTTT; CDR3 protein: CASSGTRYSNQPQHF; V gene: TRBV5-8; D gene: -; clone size: -; J gene: TRBJ1-5
CDR3 DNA: TGTGCCAGTAGTAGCGGTACGAGTCCCTACACAGATACGCAGTATTTT; CDR3 protein: CASSSGTSPYTDTQYF; V gene: TRBV19; D gene: -; clone size: -; J gene: TRBJ2-3
CDR3 DNA: TGCGCCAGCGAGCGACAGGGAGGCACCGGGGAGCTGTTTTTT; CDR3 protein: CASERQGGTGELFF; V gene: TRBV5-1; D gene: -; clone size: -; J gene: TRBJ2-2
CDR3 DNA: TGTGCCAGCAGCCCCGGAGGGTCTGGCTACACCTTC; CDR3 protein: CASSPGGSGYTF; V gene: TRBV14; D gene: -; clone size: -; J gene: TRBJ1-2
CDR3 DNA: TGTGCCAGCAGTTTACATCGGAACTATGGCTACACCTTC; CDR3 protein: CASSLHRNYGYTF; V gene: TRBV12-3/TRBV12-4; D gene: -; clone size: -; J gene: TRBJ1-2
CDR3 DNA: TGCGCCAGCAGTGAGACAGGGGGCTATGGCTACACCTTC; CDR3 protein: CASSETGGYGYTF; V gene: TRBV10-2; D gene: TRBD1; clone size: -; J gene: TRBJ1-2
CDR3 DNA: TGCGCCAGCAGCCAAGATCTCAGAGAGGTGAGCACAGATACGCAGTATTTT; CDR3 protein: CASSQDLREVSTDTQYF; V gene: TRBV4-3; D gene: -; clone size: -; J gene: TRBJ2-3
CDR3 DNA: TGTGCCAGCCGAGGGAGCGGGGGCACAGATACGCAGTATTTT; CDR3 protein: CASRGSGGTDTQYF; V gene: TRBV5-6; D gene: TRBD2; clone size: -; J gene: TRBJ2-3
CDR3 DNA: TGTGCCAGCAGCTTAGGCCCGGCGGTTAATTCACCCCTCCACTTT; CDR3 protein: CASSLGPAVNSPLHF; V gene: TRBV11-2; D gene: -; clone size: -; J gene: TRBJ1-6
CDR3 DNA: TGTGCCAGCAGCTTAGAACAGGGGGCTGAAGCTTTCTTT; CDR3 protein: CASSLEQGAEAFF; V gene: TRBV7-9; D gene: TRBD1; clone size: -; J gene: TRBJ1-1
CDR3 DNA: TGTGCCAGCTCACCGGATGCGGGGCAAGGTAAGCCCCAGCATTTT; CDR3 protein: CASSPDAGQGKPQHF; V gene: TRBV18; D gene: -; clone size: -; J gene: TRBJ1-5
CDR3 DNA: TGCGCCAGCAAGGGGGGGGATTATAATTCACCCCTCCACTTT; CDR3 protein: CASKGGDYNSPLHF; V gene: TRBV23-1; D gene: -; clone size: -; J gene: TRBJ1-6
CDR3 DNA: TGTGCCAGCAGCTTATTAGACAGGCCAACTGAAGCTTTCTTT; CDR3 protein: CASSLLDRPTEAFF; V gene: TRBV7-9; D gene: -; clone size: -; J gene: TRBJ1-1